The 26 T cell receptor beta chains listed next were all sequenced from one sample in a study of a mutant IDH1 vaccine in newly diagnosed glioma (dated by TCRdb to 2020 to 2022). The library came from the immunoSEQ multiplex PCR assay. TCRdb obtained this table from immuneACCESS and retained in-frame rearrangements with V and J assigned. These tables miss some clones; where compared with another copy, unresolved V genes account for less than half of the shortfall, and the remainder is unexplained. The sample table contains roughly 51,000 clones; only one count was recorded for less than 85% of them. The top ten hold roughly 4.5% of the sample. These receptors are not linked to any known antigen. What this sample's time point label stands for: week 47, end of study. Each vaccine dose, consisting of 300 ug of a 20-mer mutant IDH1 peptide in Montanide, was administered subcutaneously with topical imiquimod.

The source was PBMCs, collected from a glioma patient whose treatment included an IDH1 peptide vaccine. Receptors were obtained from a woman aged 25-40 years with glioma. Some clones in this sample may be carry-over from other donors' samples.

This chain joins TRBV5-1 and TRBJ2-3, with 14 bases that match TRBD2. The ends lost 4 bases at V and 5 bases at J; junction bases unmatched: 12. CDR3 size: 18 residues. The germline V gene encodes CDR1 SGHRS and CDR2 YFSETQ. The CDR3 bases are TGCGCCAGCAGCGACGGGACTAGCGGGAGTTCAGGTTTAGATACGCAGTATTTT. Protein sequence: CASSDGTSGSSGLDTQYF.

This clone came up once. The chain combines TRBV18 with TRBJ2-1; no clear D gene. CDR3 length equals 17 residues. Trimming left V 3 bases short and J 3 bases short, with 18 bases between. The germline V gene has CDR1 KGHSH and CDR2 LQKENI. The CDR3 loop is CASSPLAEFHYYNEQFF. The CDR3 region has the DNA TGTGCCAGCTCACCCCTTGCAGAATTCCATTACTACAATGAGCAGTTCTTC.

CDR3 in amino acids: CSVGGSGLAGAEQYF. CDR3 nucleotide sequence: TGCAGCGTGGGGGGCTCGGGACTAGCGGGAGCGGAGCAGTACTTC. The chain uses TRBV29-1 and TRBJ2-7, with TRBD2 matching over 14 bases. This CDR3 has 15 residues. V shed 6 bases, J shed 7 bases, and the junction held 11 bases outside the gene matches. CDR1 is SQVTM and CDR2 is ANQGSEA in the germline V gene.

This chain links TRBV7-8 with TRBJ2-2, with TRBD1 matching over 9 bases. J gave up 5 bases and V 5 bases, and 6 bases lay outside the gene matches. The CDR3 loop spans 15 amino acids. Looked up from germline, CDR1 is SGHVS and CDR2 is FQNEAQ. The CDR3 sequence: CASSQDRGWTGELFF. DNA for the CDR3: TGTGCCAGCAGCCAGGACAGGGGCTGGACCGGGGAGCTGTTTTTT.

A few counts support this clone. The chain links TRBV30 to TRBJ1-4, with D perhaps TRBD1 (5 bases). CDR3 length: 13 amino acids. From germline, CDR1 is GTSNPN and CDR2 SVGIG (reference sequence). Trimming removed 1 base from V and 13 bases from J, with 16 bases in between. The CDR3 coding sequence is TGTGCCTGGAGTGCTACCCCCAGGGAAGGACTGTTTTTT. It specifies CAWSATPREGLFF.

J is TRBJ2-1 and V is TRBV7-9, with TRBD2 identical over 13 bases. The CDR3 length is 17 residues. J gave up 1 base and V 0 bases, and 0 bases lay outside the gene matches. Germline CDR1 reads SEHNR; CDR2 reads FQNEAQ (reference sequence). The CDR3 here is CASSLATSGGSYNEQFF. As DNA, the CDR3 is TGTGCCAGCAGCTTAGCGACTAGCGGGGGGTCCTACAATGAGCAGTTCTTC.

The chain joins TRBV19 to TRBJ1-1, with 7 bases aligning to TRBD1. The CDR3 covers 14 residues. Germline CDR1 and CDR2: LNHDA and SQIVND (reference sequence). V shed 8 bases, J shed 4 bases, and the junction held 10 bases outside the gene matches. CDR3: CASVNGRGITEAFF. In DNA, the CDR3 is TGTGCCAGTGTCAATGGCAGGGGGATCACTGAAGCTTTCTTT.

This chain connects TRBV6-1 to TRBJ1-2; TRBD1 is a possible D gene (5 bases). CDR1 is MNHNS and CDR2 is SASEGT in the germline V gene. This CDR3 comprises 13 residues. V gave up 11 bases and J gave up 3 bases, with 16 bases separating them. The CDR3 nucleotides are TGTGCCGCCGGGGCCGGCCACCACTATGGCTACACCTTC. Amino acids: CAAGAGHHYGYTF.

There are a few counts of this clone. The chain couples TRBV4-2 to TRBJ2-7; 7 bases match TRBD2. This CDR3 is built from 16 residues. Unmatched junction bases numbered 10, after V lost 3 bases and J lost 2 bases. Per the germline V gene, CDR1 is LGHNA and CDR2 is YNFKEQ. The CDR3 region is CASSHNTGTTPYEQYF. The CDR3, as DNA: TGTGCCAGCAGCCACAACACCGGGACTACACCCTACGAGCAGTACTTC.

The CDR3 here is CASSFTTSGRVSDTQYF. Written as DNA, the CDR3 is TGTGCCAGCAGCTTTACCACTAGCGGGAGAGTGTCAGATACGCAGTATTTT. The chain links TRBV7-9 to TRBJ2-3; 11 nucleotides match TRBD2. Germline CDR1 is SEHNR and CDR2 is FQNEAQ (reference sequence). The length of the CDR3 is 17 residues. With 3 bases clipped from V and 4 bases from J, the junction kept 9 bases outside the gene matches.

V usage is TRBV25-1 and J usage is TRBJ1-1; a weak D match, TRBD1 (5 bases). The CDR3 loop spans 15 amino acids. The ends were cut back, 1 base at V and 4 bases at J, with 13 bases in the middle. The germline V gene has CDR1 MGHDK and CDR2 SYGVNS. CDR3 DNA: TGTGCCAGCAGTGAATTCTTCGGGGGTATCACTGAAGCTTTCTTT. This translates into CASSEFFGGITEAFF. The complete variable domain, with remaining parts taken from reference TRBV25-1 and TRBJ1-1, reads EADIYQTPRYLVIGTGKKITLECSQTMGHDKMYWYQQDPGMELHLIHYSYGVNSTEKGDLSSESTVSRIRTEHFPLTLESARPSHTSQYLCASSEFFGGITEAFFGQGTRLTVV.

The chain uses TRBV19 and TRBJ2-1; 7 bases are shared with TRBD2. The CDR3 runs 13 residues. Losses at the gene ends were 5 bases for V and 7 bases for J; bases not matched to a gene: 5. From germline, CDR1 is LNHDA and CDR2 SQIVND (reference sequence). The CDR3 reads CASSVGLGNEQFF. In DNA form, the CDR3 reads TGTGCCAGTAGTGTCGGACTAGGAAATGAGCAGTTCTTC. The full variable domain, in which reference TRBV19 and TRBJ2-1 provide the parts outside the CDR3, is DGGITQSPKYLFRKEGQNVTLSCEQNLNHDAMYWYRQDPGQGLRLIYYSQIVNDFQKGDIAEGYSVSREKKESFPLTVTSAQKNPTAFYLCASSVGLGNEQFFGPGTRLTVL.

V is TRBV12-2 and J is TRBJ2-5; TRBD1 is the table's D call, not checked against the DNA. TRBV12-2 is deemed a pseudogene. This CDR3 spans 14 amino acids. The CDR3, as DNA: TGTGCAAGTCGCTCAGGACAGAGACAAGAGACCCAGTACTTC. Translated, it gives CASRSGQRQETQYF.

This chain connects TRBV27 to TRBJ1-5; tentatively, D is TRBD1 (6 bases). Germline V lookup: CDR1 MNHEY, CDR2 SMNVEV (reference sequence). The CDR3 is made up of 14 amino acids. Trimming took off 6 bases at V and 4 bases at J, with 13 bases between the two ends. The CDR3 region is CASRNRDINQPQHF. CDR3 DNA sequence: TGTGCCAGCAGGAACCGGGACATTAATCAGCCCCAGCATTTT.

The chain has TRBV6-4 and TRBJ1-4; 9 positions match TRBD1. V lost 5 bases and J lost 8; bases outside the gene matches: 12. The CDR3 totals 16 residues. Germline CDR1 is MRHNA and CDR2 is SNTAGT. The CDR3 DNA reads TGTGCCAGCAGTCGATCCACGGGACAGGGTTACGAAAAACTGTTTTTT. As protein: CASSRSTGQGYEKLFF.

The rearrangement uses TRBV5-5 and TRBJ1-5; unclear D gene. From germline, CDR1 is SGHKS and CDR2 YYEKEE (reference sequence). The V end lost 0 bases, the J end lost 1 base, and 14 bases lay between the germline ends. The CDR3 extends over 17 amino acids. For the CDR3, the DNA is TGTGCCAGCAGCTTGGGAGGTCTTTTGGGGAGCAATCAGCCCCAGCATTTT. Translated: CASSLGGLLGSNQPQHF.

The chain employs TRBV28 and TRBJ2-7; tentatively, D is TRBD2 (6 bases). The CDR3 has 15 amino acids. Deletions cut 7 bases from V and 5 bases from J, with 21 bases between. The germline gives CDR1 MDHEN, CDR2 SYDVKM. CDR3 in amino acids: CASNERGIAADEQYF. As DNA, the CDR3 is TGTGCCAGCAACGAACGTGGGATAGCGGCGGACGAGCAGTACTTC.

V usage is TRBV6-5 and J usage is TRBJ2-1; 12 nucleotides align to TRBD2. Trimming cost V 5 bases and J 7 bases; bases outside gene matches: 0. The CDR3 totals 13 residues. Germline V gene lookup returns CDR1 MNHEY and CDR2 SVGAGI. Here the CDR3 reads CASSLAGGNEQFF. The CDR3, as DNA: TGTGCCAGCAGTCTAGCGGGAGGGAATGAGCAGTTCTTC.

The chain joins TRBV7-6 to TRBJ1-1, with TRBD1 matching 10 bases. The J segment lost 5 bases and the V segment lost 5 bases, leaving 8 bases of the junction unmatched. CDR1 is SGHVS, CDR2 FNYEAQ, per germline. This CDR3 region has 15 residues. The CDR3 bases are TGTGCCAGCAGCCAAACCTGGGACAGGGGAACTGAAGCTTTCTTT. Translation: CASSQTWDRGTEAFF.

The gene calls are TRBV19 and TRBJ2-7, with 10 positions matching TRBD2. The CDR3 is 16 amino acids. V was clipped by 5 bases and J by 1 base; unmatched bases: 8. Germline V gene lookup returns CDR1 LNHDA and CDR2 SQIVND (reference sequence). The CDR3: CASSQRTSGWSYEQYF. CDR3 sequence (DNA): TGTGCCAGTAGTCAACGGACTAGCGGTTGGTCCTACGAGCAGTACTTC.

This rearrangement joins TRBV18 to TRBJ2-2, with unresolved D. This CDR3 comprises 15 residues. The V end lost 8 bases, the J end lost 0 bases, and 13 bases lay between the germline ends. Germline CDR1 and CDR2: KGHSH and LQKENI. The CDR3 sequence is CASPSEGPNTGELFF. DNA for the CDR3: TGTGCCAGCCCGTCTGAAGGGCCGAACACCGGGGAGCTGTTTTTT.

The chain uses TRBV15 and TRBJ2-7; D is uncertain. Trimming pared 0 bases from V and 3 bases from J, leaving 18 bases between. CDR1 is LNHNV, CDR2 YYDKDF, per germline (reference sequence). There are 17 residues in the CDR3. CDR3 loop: CATSRDLGFESDYEQYF. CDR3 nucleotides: TGTGCCACCAGCAGAGATTTGGGCTTTGAATCAGACTACGAGCAGTACTTC. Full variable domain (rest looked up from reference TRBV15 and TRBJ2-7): DAMVIQNPRYQVTQFGKPVTLSCSQTLNHNVMYWYQQKSSQAPKLLFHYYDKDFNNEADTPDNFQSRRPNTSFCFLDIRSPGLGDTAMYLCATSRDLGFESDYEQYFGPGTRLTVT.

Here the CDR3 DNA reads TGTGCCAGCTGGGGGGGACAGGGCAATCAGCCCCAGCATTTT. This translates into CASWGGQGNQPQHF. The chain employs TRBV2 and TRBJ1-5; 8 positions agree with TRBD1. Trimming cost V 8 bases and J 2 bases; bases outside gene matches: 5. Per the germline V gene, CDR1 is SNHLY and CDR2 is FYNNEI. The CDR3 is 14 amino acids.

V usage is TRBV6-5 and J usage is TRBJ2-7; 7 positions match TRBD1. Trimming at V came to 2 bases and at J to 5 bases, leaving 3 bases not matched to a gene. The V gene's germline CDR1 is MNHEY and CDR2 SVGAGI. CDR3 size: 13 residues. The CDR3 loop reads CASSYDRVNEQYF. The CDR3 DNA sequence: TGTGCCAGCAGTTACGACAGGGTAAACGAGCAGTACTTC.

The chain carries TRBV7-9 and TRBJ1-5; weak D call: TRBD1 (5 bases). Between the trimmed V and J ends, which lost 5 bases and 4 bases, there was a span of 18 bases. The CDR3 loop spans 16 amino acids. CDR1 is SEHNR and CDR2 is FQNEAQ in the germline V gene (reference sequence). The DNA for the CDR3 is TGTGCCAGCAGCCGCGCCGGGGCAAGAGGAAATCAGCCCCAGCATTTT. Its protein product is CASSRAGARGNQPQHF. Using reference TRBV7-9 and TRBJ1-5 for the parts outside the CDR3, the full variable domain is DTGVSQNPRHKITKRGQNVTFRCDPISEHNRLYWYRQTLGQGPEFLTYFQNEAQLEKSRLLSDRFSAERPKGSFSTLEIQRTEQGDSAMYLCASSRAGARGNQPQHFGDGTRLSIL.

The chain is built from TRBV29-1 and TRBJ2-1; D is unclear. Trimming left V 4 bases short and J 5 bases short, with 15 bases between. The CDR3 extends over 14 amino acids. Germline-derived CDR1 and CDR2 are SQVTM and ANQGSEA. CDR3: CSVVSGSENNEQFF. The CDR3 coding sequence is TGCAGCGTTGTATCGGGCAGCGAGAACAATGAGCAGTTCTTC.